This T cell receptor beta chain derives from a study of blood T cells in healthy people across ages. The J segment lost 5 bases and the V segment lost 6 bases, leaving 18 bases of the junction unmatched. The CDR3 has 16 residues. Germline V gene data show CDR1 as DFQATT and CDR2 as SNEGSKA (reference sequence). For the second PCR, which ran for about 7 to 11 cycles, a sample-barcoded 5' primer and a J-beta primer mix were used. One entry per CDR3 protein, called by TCRdb with MiXCR from the 5' RACE reads. Of roughly 1,300,000 distinct CDR3 sequences listed, 59% are singletons. Collection of 9.5 to 10 milliliters of peripheral blood was performed for each donor.

Specimen: blood. This chain connects TRBV20-1 to TRBJ2-5; 7 bases are a match to TRBD2. The TCR sequence derives from a man aged 18-30 years in good health. The DNA of the CDR3 is TGCAGTGCGGGGGGAGGGACGGGTGTATTGAGGGAGACCCAGTACTTC. Residues: CSAGGGTGVLRETQYF.